One and the same sample provided the 2 T cell receptor beta chains below, sequenced in a study of blood T cell repertoires in COVID-19. The protocol was immunoSEQ multiplex PCR, while the TCRdb copy is restricted to in-frame clones and leaves out a portion. The sample holds roughly 700,000 clones; 90% are singletons and the top ten take about 0.26%. The sample comprised peripheral blood. These receptor sequences come from a woman between 18 and 29 years old with acute or convalescent COVID-19.

The CDR3 sequence: CSAGGANYGYTF. CDR3 nucleotide sequence: TGCAGCGCCGGGGGGGCTAACTATGGCTACACCTTC. The rearrangement links TRBV29-1 to TRBJ1-2; possibly TRBD1 for D (5 bases). The CDR3 sequence is 12 residues long. With 7 bases removed from V and 0 bases from J, the gap between germline ends came to 9 bases. CDR1 and CDR2 (germline): SQVTM, ANQGSEA. Looking up the rest from reference TRBV29-1 and TRBJ1-2 gives the full variable domain: SAVISQKPSRDICQRGTSLTIQCQVDSQVTMMFWYRQQPGQSLTLIATANQGSEATYESGFVIDKFPISRPNLTFSTLTVSNMSPEDSSIYLCSAGGANYGYTFGSGTRLTVV.

V gene TRBV13 combines with J gene TRBJ1-1, with D possibly TRBD1 on 6 matching bases. Germline assignment: CDR1 PRHDT and CDR2 FYEKMQ (reference sequence). The CDR3 spans 17 residues. V gave up 3 bases and J gave up 3 bases, with 20 bases separating them. CDR3 region: CASSFGAPGGADTEAFF. DNA of the CDR3: TGTGCCAGCAGCTTCGGAGCCCCGGGGGGCGCGGACACTGAAGCTTTCTTT.